The next 27 T cell receptor beta chains were all read from a single sample in a study of CD8+CD57+ T cells in acquired aplastic anemia. CDR3 and TCR beta VDJ profiling relied on genomic DNA as the template. TCRdb recomputed calls from the reads with MiXCR, one row per CDR3 protein. The sample carries fewer than 250,000 distinct CDR3 sequences, 54% recorded once. The sample comprised sorted CD4+, CD8+, or CD8+CD57+ T cells (not recorded which) from PBMCs. All receptors derive from a human donor in good health, serving as a control.

V usage is TRBV20-1 and J usage is TRBJ2-7; TRBD2 agrees at 10 bases. V shed 2 bases, J shed 5 bases, and the junction held 6 bases outside the gene matches. Germline V gene lookup returns CDR1 DFQATT and CDR2 SNEGSKA (reference sequence). The CDR3 extends over 14 amino acids. CDR3 sequence: CSARRASGSNEQYF. The CDR3 region has the DNA TGCAGTGCTAGACGGGCTAGCGGGAGCAACGAGCAGTACTTC.

V gene TRBV20-1 combines with J gene TRBJ2-5; the D gene is possibly TRBD2 (7 bases). V shed 1 base and J shed 3 bases, with 12 bases lying between them. Germline V gene lookup returns CDR1 DFQATT and CDR2 SNEGSKA (reference sequence). The CDR3 loop spans 14 amino acids. The CDR3, as DNA: TGCAGTGCTAGAGGGGGGGGCCTTGAAGAGACCCAGTACTTC. Translating gives CSARGGGLEETQYF.

The chain carries TRBV7-9 and TRBJ1-2, with 9 bases that match TRBD1. V lost 2 bases to trimming and J lost 8 bases; unmatched junction nucleotides: 12. There are 16 residues in the CDR3. CDR1 and CDR2 (germline): SEHNR, FQNEAQ (reference sequence). In nucleotides, the CDR3 is TGTGCCAGCAGCTTACTCCCCCTACAGGGGGCTAGCGGCTACACCTTC. Translation gives CASSLLPLQGASGYTF.

The CDR3 sequence is CATSRDGLGAYAHGYTF. In DNA form, the CDR3 reads TGTGCCACCAGCAGAGACGGTCTGGGGGCCTACGCTCATGGCTACACCTTC. The rearrangement joins TRBV15 to TRBJ1-2, with a tentative D call TRBD1 (6 bases). This CDR3 has 17 amino acids. Germline CDR1 LNHNV, CDR2 YYDKDF (reference sequence). V lost 0 bases to trimming and J lost 6 bases, with 20 bases between them.

This clonotype was detected many times. The rearrangement uses TRBV29-1 and TRBJ2-3; 7 bases are a match to TRBD1. The CDR3 has 15 residues. Trimming took 3 bases from V and 2 from J; bases not matched to a gene: 8. Germline CDR1 SQVTM, CDR2 ANQGSEA. The CDR3 protein is CSVEGNRGHTDTQYF. In DNA, the CDR3 is TGCAGCGTTGAGGGCAACAGGGGACACACAGATACGCAGTATTTT.

The chain joins TRBV6-4 to TRBJ2-3; D unclear. Germline CDR1 reads MRHNA; CDR2 reads SNTAGT. CDR3 length equals 11 residues. Trimming shortened V by 3 bases and J by 6 bases, and 4 bases separated the two germline ends. The DNA for the CDR3 is TGTGCCAGCAGTGAAGGTGATACGCAGTATTTT. Its translation: CASSEGDTQYF.

In this sample, this clonotype turned up many times. The rearrangement uses TRBV12-5 and TRBJ2-1, with a possible D match to TRBD2 (5 bases). The CDR3 consists of 13 residues. Looked up from germline, CDR1 is LGHNT and CDR2 is FRNRAP. The V end lost 2 bases, the J end lost 9 bases, and 11 bases lay between the germline ends. The CDR3 loop is CASGLHEGGEQFF. In DNA form, the CDR3 reads TGTGCTAGTGGTTTGCATGAAGGAGGTGAGCAGTTCTTC.

This clonotype was seen only a few times. This sequence joins TRBV28 and TRBJ2-7; D is possibly TRBD1 (5 bases). Germline loops: CDR1 MDHEN, CDR2 SYDVKM. V lost 3 bases to trimming and J lost 2 bases, with 14 bases between them. This CDR3 has 15 amino acids. CDR3 amino acids: CASSFPREAPYEQYF. CDR3 DNA sequence: TGTGCCAGCAGTTTCCCCAGGGAAGCCCCCTACGAGCAGTACTTC.

V usage is TRBV2 and J usage is TRBJ1-6; D may be TRBD1 (6 bases). Germline values: CDR1 SNHLY, CDR2 FYNNEI. Trimming pared 2 bases from V and 9 bases from J, leaving 8 bases between. The CDR3 extends over 13 amino acids. The CDR3 sequence: CASSETGSSPLHF. In DNA, the CDR3 is TGTGCCAGCAGTGAAACAGGGAGTTCACCCCTCCACTTT. The complete variable domain, with remaining parts taken from reference TRBV2 and TRBJ1-6, reads EPEVTQTPSHQVTQMGQEVILRCVPISNHLYFYWYRQILGQKVEFLVSFYNNEISEKSEIFDDQFSVERPDGSNFTLKIRSTKLEDSAMYFCASSETGSSPLHFGNGTRLTVT.

The chain links TRBV9 to TRBJ2-7; 14 bases agree with TRBD2. The CDR3 has 16 amino acids. V lost 3 bases to trimming and J lost 3 bases; unmatched junction nucleotides: 5. In germline, CDR1 is SGDLS, CDR2 YYNGEE. The CDR3: CASSGGLAGGRYEQYF. In DNA, the CDR3 is TGTGCCAGCAGCGGAGGACTAGCGGGGGGCCGCTACGAGCAGTACTTC.

The chain employs TRBV20-1 and TRBJ2-1, with TRBD2 as a possible D gene (6 bases). The germline V gene encodes CDR1 DFQATT and CDR2 SNEGSKA (reference sequence). The ends were cut back, 4 bases at V and 9 bases at J, with 16 bases in the middle. The CDR3 has 13 amino acids. The CDR3 protein is CSAITDPGSEQFF. CDR3 DNA: TGCAGTGCTATAACGGACCCCGGGAGTGAGCAGTTCTTC.

This clonotype has a count of ten or more. This rearrangement joins TRBV12-3 or TRBV12-4 to TRBJ2-6; D is unresolved. The CDR3 runs to 15 residues. Trimming pared 1 base from V and 1 base from J, leaving 5 bases between. The CDR3 loop is CASSLGLSGANVLTF. The CDR3 DNA sequence: TGTGCCAGCAGTTTAGGGCTTTCTGGGGCCAACGTCCTGACTTTC.

J is TRBJ1-1 and V is TRBV7-6; D not certain. Trimming pared 2 bases from V and 4 bases from J, leaving 8 bases between. Germline lookup yields CDR1 SGHVS and CDR2 FNYEAQ. The CDR3 is 13 residues long. The CDR3 DNA reads TGTGCCAGCAGCTTAAACCCGGGCACTGAAGCTTTCTTT. It yields the protein CASSLNPGTEAFF.

This clonotype has ten or more counts. The rearrangement joins TRBV10-3 to TRBJ2-1; D may be TRBD1 or TRBD2 (5 bases each). V lost 4 bases and J lost 0, with 10 bases in between. CDR3 length equals 15 residues. Germline CDR1 is ENHRY and CDR2 is SYGVKD. CDR3 sequence: CAISGDRSSYNEQFF. In DNA form, the CDR3 reads TGTGCCATCAGTGGGGACCGGAGCTCCTACAATGAGCAGTTCTTC.

This clonotype appeared a few times. The CDR3 nucleotides read TGCAGTGCTGCCCGAGGGAGGGGGGGGGATGGCTACACCTTC. It encodes CSAARGRGGDGYTF. The chain is built from TRBV20-1 and TRBJ1-2; D may be TRBD1 (6 bases). The V gene lost 5 bases and the J gene lost 6 bases, with 19 bases spanning the gap. Germline assignment: CDR1 DFQATT and CDR2 SNEGSKA (reference sequence). The CDR3 is 14 residues long.

V gene TRBV5-1 combines with J gene TRBJ2-2; 15 bases match TRBD2. Looked up from germline, CDR1 is SGHRS and CDR2 is YFSETQ. After removal of 3 bases from V and 6 bases from J, the junction contained 3 bases not matched to a gene. This CDR3 has 16 amino acids. The CDR3 nucleotides are TGCGCCAGCAGCTCCCGGACTAGCGGGAGGGCCGGGGAGCTGTTTTTT. This sequence encodes CASSSRTSGRAGELFF.

This clonotype was observed many times. The chain has TRBV6-6 and TRBJ1-4; TRBD1 matches 8 bases. The CDR3 covers 14 residues. CDR1 and CDR2 (germline): MNHNY, SVGAGI (reference sequence). The trim removed 10 bases at V and 5 bases at J, leaving 9 bases unmatched. CDR3 amino acids: CATSGTGSNEKLFF. DNA for the CDR3: TGTGCCACAAGCGGGACAGGCTCAAATGAAAAACTGTTTTTT.

This clonotype was counted ten times or more. Here the CDR3 DNA reads TGCGCCAGCAGCTCCCGGCTGCGGGGGAGCACAGATACGCAGTATTTT. It yields the protein CASSSRLRGSTDTQYF. The genes are TRBV5-1 and TRBJ2-3; 7 bases agree with TRBD2. The V segment lost 3 bases and the J segment 0 bases; nucleotides outside the gene matches: 7. This CDR3 has 16 amino acids. Germline lookup yields CDR1 SGHRS and CDR2 YFSETQ.

The rearrangement links TRBV24-1 to TRBJ2-3, with D possibly matching TRBD2 (5 bases). CDR1 is KGHDR, CDR2 SFDVKD, per germline. CDR3 length equals 12 residues. V was clipped by 4 bases and J by 4 bases, with 5 bases between them. CDR3 amino acids: CATSDGADTQYF. In nucleotides, the CDR3 is TGTGCCACCAGTGACGGGGCAGATACGCAGTATTTT.

This clonotype appeared many times. This rearrangement joins TRBV19 to TRBJ2-3; TRBD1 agrees at 10 bases. The junction had 14 bases not matched to a gene; V was cut back by 4 bases and J by 4 bases. CDR3 length: 18 residues. Germline V gene sequence: CDR1 LNHDA, CDR2 SQIVND (reference sequence). The CDR3 DNA reads as TGTGCCAGTAGTACAGACTACCGGGACAGGGGATTCGCAGATACGCAGTATTTT. This codes for CASSTDYRDRGFADTQYF. The variable domain in full, completed from reference TRBV19 and TRBJ2-3, reads DGGITQSPKYLFRKEGQNVTLSCEQNLNHDAMYWYRQDPGQGLRLIYYSQIVNDFQKGDIAEGYSVSREKKESFPLTVTSAQKNPTAFYLCASSTDYRDRGFADTQYFGPGTRLTVL.

V usage is TRBV2 and J usage is TRBJ2-3; 16 bases match TRBD2. V lost 6 bases, J lost 4 bases, and 4 bases stayed unmatched. Germline-derived CDR1 and CDR2 are SNHLY and FYNNEI. The CDR3 is 16 residues long. The CDR3 reads CASRGTSGGAPDTQYF. The CDR3 DNA sequence: TGTGCCAGCAGGGGGACTAGCGGGGGGGCCCCAGATACGCAGTATTTT.

The V and J genes are TRBV6-5 and TRBJ1-1; 8 bases line up with TRBD1. The CDR3 has 17 amino acids. Germline loops: CDR1 MNHEY, CDR2 SVGAGI. V shed 6 bases and J 6 bases; nucleotides not matched to a gene: 18. The CDR3 coding sequence is TGTGCCAGCAGAAGAGACAGGGGTTCGGTTCTGGACTCTGAAGCTTTCTTT. This gives the protein CASRRDRGSVLDSEAFF.

The chain has TRBV7-3 and TRBJ2-7; 9 bases line up with TRBD1. After removal of 6 bases from V and 0 bases from J, the junction contained 18 bases not matched to a gene. In germline, CDR1 is SGHTA, CDR2 FQGTGA. This CDR3 is 19 amino acids long. CDR3 loop: CASSSQGAQAGGASYEQYF. The DNA for the CDR3 is TGTGCCAGCAGTTCACAGGGGGCACAAGCCGGGGGAGCCTCCTACGAGCAGTACTTC.

J is TRBJ1-1 and V is TRBV7-2; a weak D match, TRBD1 (5 bases). This CDR3 region has 15 residues. With 4 bases removed from V and 4 bases from J, the gap between germline ends came to 16 bases. Per germline, CDR1 SGHTA and CDR2 FQGNSA. In DNA form, the CDR3 reads TGTGCCAGCAGCTCGCAAGGGACGATGAGCACTGAAGCTTTCTTT. Translating gives CASSSQGTMSTEAFF. Full variable domain (missing parts from reference TRBV7-2 and TRBJ1-1): GAGVSQSPSNKVTEKGKDVELRCDPISGHTALYWYRQSLGQGLEFLIYFQGNSAPDKSGLPSDRFSAERTGGSVSTLTIQRTQQEDSAVYLCASSSQGTMSTEAFFGQGTRLTVV.

The chain employs TRBV2 and TRBJ1-5; 7 bases align to TRBD1. J gave up 6 bases and V 3 bases, and 11 bases lay outside the gene matches. From germline, CDR1 is SNHLY and CDR2 FYNNEI. The CDR3 covers 16 residues. The chain's CDR3 is CASSDQTGRFGQPQHF. As DNA, the CDR3 is TGTGCCAGCAGTGACCAGACAGGGAGGTTCGGTCAGCCCCAGCATTTT.

This chain connects TRBV7-2 to TRBJ1-1; a weak D match, TRBD1 (5 bases). V was shortened by 5 bases and J by 7 bases, with 20 bases between the two germline ends. CDR3 length: 15 residues. Per the germline V gene, CDR1 is SGHTA and CDR2 is FQGNSA. The CDR3 DNA reads TGTGCCAGCAGCGGGGGGAGTTCGGGGTTCCTTGAAGCTTTCTTT. This encodes CASSGGSSGFLEAFF.

Remarks on this clonotype: A much larger clone sits a single nucleotide away, making a read error possible. V and J are TRBV10-3 and TRBJ1-4; 11 positions agree with TRBD1. CDR3 length: 16 amino acids. V lost 6 bases and J lost 8; bases outside the gene matches: 11. From germline, CDR1 is ENHRY and CDR2 SYGVKD. CDR3 amino acids: CAISLPGQGAREKLFF. The CDR3 DNA reads TGTGCCATCAGCCTACCCGGACAGGGGGCTAGGGAAAAACTGTTTTTT.